The 23 T cell receptor beta chains below all came from one sample that was sequenced in a study of CD8 T cells in cerebrospinal fluid in Alzheimer's disease. TCRdb reprocessed the 10x single-cell sequencing reads and keeps a single row for each CDR3 protein, giving no DNA. This sample contains roughly 1,100 distinct CDR3 sequences. Sequenced sample: cerebrospinal fluid. The receptors derive from a human donor in good health.

This clonotype counts as medium-sized (0.01 to 0.1%) by frequency. The V call is TRBV19, the J call TRBJ1-2. Germline-derived CDR1 and CDR2 are LNHDA and SQIVND (reference sequence). The CDR3 runs to 12 residues. This CDR3 reads CASSWLMSGYTF.

This clonotype is large by frequency. The chain uses TRBV4-1 and TRBJ1-2. From germline, CDR1 is MGHRA and CDR2 YSYEKL. The CDR3 has 12 amino acids. This CDR3 reads CASSQGDYGYTF.

This clonotype shows up as medium-sized by frequency. V gene TRBV4-3 combines with J gene TRBJ2-1; the D gene TCRdb calls, TRBD1, cannot be checked with no DNA. The length of the CDR3 is 14 residues. Germline values: CDR1 LGHNA, CDR2 YSLEER. CDR3 sequence: CASSRLGGNNEQFF.

This clonotype is labeled medium-sized based on frequency. V is TRBV7-2 and J is TRBJ1-3. Germline CDR1 SGHTA, CDR2 FQGNSA. This CDR3 contains 17 residues. CDR3 region: CASSPTPKSLSGNTIYF.

By frequency, this clonotype is medium-sized. The V gene is TRBV13, the J gene TRBJ2-7; TCRdb returns TRBD1, unconfirmable since there is no DNA. Per germline, CDR1 PRHDT and CDR2 FYEKMQ (reference sequence). This CDR3 spans 19 amino acids. CDR3 in amino acids: CASSSKIGGGAGFPYEQYF.

In terms of frequency, this clonotype is large (0.1 to 1%). The genes are TRBV6-2 or TRBV6-3 and TRBJ2-7. The CDR3 has 17 residues. Germline V gives CDR1 MNHEY, CDR2 SVGEGT. CDR3: CASSRTHDTSNFYEQYF.

Its frequency marks this clonotype as medium-sized (0.01 to 0.1%). The rearrangement joins TRBV5-1 to TRBJ2-1; the D gene TCRdb calls, TRBD1, cannot be checked with no DNA. This CDR3 has 16 residues. CDR1 and CDR2 (germline): SGHRS, YFSETQ. This CDR3 is CASNTGSSTDYNEQFF.

Judged by frequency, this clonotype is medium-sized. The chain recombines TRBV5-1 with TRBJ1-1. Germline CDR1 reads SGHRS; CDR2 reads YFSETQ. The CDR3 is 16 amino acids. The CDR3 here is CASSLLEGVMNTEAFF.

Judged by frequency, this clonotype is medium-sized (0.01 to 0.1%). This chain uses TRBV7-9 with TRBJ2-5; with no DNA, the TCRdb D assignment of TRBD2 cannot be verified. CDR1 is SEHNR, CDR2 FQNEAQ, per germline (reference sequence). There are 16 residues in the CDR3. CDR3: CASSLGLAGGQETQYF.

Its frequency marks this clonotype as large. This CDR3 is CASSLEGQVGWQYF. The chain is built from TRBV7-2 and TRBJ2-7; the TCRdb call, TRBD1, lacks DNA for checking. Germline assignment: CDR1 SGHTA and CDR2 FQGNSA. CDR3 length: 14 residues.

By frequency, this clonotype is large. The chain is built from TRBV7-8 and TRBJ1-1; the TCRdb call, TRBD1, lacks DNA for checking. The CDR3 loop spans 15 amino acids. Looked up from germline, CDR1 is SGHVS and CDR2 is FQNEAQ. The CDR3 reads CASSPQGRLNTEAFF.

By frequency, this clonotype is medium-sized. This chain links TRBV12-3 or TRBV12-4 with TRBJ2-7; no DNA is available, so the TRBD1 call from TCRdb remains unchecked. The CDR3 has 12 amino acids. The CDR3 loop is CASGDRVHEQYF.

By frequency, this clonotype registers medium-sized. The chain combines TRBV19 with TRBJ2-1; TCRdb proposes TRBD1, but this gene call is untestable without DNA. The CDR3 consists of 14 residues. The germline V gene has CDR1 LNHDA and CDR2 SQIVND (reference sequence). This CDR3 reads CASSTGTEYNEQFF.

By frequency, this clonotype is large. The V call is TRBV20-1, the J call TRBJ1-5; checking the TCRdb D call of TRBD1 is not possible without DNA. CDR1 DFQATT and CDR2 SNEGSKA come from the germline V gene (reference sequence). There are 17 residues in the CDR3. CDR3 region: CSASVGGSNLGNQPQHF.

Judged by frequency, this clonotype is large. The V gene is TRBV20-1, the J gene TRBJ2-6; with no DNA, the TCRdb D assignment of TRBD1 cannot be verified. The CDR3 sequence is 15 residues long. Germline V lookup: CDR1 DFQATT, CDR2 SNEGSKA (reference sequence). The CDR3 reads CSASGGARGANVLTF.

V is TRBV24-1 and J is TRBJ2-1; TCRdb outputs TRBD2, but without DNA this stays unchecked. This CDR3 spans 14 amino acids. The germline CDR1 and CDR2 sequences are KGHDR and SFDVKD. The CDR3 spells CATRSERERDEQFF.

Frequency places this clonotype as medium-sized. The V call is TRBV10-1, the J call TRBJ1-6. Germline V gives CDR1 WNHNN, CDR2 SYGVQD (reference sequence). This CDR3 comprises 13 residues. The CDR3 sequence: CASNQQNNSPLHF.

This clonotype shows up as medium-sized (0.01 to 0.1%) by frequency. The chain recombines TRBV19 with TRBJ1-1. CDR1 LNHDA and CDR2 SQIVND come from the germline V gene (reference sequence). CDR3 size: 13 residues. CDR3: CASSPSTFGEAFF.

This clonotype ranks as medium-sized (0.01 to 0.1%) in terms of frequency. The CDR3 loop reads CASSVTNEKLFF. V and J are TRBV7-9 and TRBJ1-4. The CDR3 runs to 12 residues. The germline CDR1 and CDR2 sequences are SEHNR and FQNEAQ (reference sequence).

This clonotype is deemed medium-sized by its frequency. The chain couples TRBV7-9 to TRBJ2-2; TCRdb's D gene call, TRBD1, goes unchecked for lack of DNA. The CDR3 is made up of 15 amino acids. The germline CDR1 and CDR2 sequences are SEHNR and FQNEAQ (reference sequence). The CDR3 loop reads CASRPGTGDTGELFF.

This clonotype registers medium-sized by frequency. This chain connects TRBV3-1 to TRBJ1-2. The CDR3 loop spans 12 amino acids. CDR1 is LGHDT, CDR2 YNNKEL, per germline (reference sequence). CDR3 protein: CASSQGQTGYTF.

According to its frequency, this clonotype is medium-sized (0.01 to 0.1%). The rearrangement joins TRBV6-5 to TRBJ2-7; TCRdb's D call of TRBD1 is untestable without DNA. The CDR3 is made up of 13 amino acids. The V gene's germline CDR1 is MNHEY and CDR2 SVGAGI. The CDR3 is CASRQSAVYEQYF.

This clonotype is identified as medium-sized from frequency. The chain couples TRBV6-2 or TRBV6-3 to TRBJ2-1; TCRdb outputs TRBD1, but without DNA this stays unchecked. Germline CDR1 reads MNHEY; CDR2 reads SVGEGT. The CDR3 is 18 residues long. The CDR3: CASSYPTDGYTGHNEQFF.